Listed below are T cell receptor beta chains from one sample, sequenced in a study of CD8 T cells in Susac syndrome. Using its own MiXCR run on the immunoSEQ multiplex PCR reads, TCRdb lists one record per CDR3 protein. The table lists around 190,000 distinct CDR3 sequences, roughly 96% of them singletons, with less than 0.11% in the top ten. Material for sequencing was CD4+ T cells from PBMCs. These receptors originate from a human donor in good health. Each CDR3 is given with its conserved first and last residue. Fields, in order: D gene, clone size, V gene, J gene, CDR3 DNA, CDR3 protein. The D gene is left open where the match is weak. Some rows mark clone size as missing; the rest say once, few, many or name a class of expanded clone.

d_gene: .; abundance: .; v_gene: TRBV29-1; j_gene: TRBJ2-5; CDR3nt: TGCAGCGTCCGCCAAGAGCCAGAGACCCAGTACTTC; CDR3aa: CSVRQEPETQYF
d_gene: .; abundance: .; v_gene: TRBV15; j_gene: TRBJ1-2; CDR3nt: TGTGCCACCAGCAGAGGGGAGGCGGTTGGCTACACCTTC; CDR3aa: CATSRGEAVGYTF
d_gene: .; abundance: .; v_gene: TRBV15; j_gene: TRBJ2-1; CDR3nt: TGTGCCACCAGCAGACCGTCTTACAATGAGCAGTTCTTC; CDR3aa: CATSRPSYNEQFF
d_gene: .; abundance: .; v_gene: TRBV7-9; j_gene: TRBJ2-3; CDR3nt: TGTGCCAGCAGCTTTGGGGGGACCACAGATACGCAGTATTTT; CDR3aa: CASSFGGTTDTQYF
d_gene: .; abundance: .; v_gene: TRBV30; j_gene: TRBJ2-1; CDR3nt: TGTGCCTGGAGTAGGGGTCGGTACAATGAGCAGTTCTTC; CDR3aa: CAWSRGRYNEQFF
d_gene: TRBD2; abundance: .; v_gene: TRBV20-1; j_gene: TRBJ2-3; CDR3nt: TGCAGTGCTAGAGCTAGCGGGGGGGCAGATACGCAGTATTTT; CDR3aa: CSARASGGADTQYF
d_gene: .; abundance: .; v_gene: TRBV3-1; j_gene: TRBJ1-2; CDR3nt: TGTGCCAGCAGCCAAGAAGGGCTTTTAAAGGATGGCTACACCTTC; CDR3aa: CASSQEGLLKDGYTF
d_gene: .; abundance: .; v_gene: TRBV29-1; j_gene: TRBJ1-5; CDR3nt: TGCAGCGTCAGTGCCGTAGGGGGGAAGAATCAGCCCCAGCATTTT; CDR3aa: CSVSAVGGKNQPQHF
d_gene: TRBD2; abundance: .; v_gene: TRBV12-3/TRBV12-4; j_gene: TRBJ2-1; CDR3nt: TGTGCCAGCATCACTACTAGCGAAGATGAGCAGTTCTTC; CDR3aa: CASITTSEDEQFF
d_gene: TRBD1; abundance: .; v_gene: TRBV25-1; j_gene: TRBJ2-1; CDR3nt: TGTGCCAGCAGTGAACCTATTTCCCGGGACAGGGTTGGTGAGAATGAGCAGTTCTTC; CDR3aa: CASSEPISRDRVGENEQFF
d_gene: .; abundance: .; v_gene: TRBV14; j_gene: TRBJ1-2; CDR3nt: TGTGCCAGCAGCCCCGGCCCGCACCCGTTGGATGGCTACACCTTC; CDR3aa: CASSPGPHPLDGYTF
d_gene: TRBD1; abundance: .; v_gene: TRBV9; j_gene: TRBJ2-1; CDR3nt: TGTGCCAGCAGCGGGTCCGGGACAGGGGGAAATGAGCAGTTCTTC; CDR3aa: CASSGSGTGGNEQFF
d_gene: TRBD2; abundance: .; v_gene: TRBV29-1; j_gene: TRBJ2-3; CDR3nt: TGCAGCCTATCGTCCGGGACTAGCGGTATGGGCGCGCAGTATTTT; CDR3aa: CSLSSGTSGMGAQYF
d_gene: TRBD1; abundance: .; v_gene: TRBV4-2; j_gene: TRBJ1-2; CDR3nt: TGTGCCAGCAGCCAAGTCCCTCTGGGACAGGGGGGAAATGGCTACACCTTC; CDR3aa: CASSQVPLGQGGNGYTF
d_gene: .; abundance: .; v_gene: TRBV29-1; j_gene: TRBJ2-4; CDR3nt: TGCAGCGGTGGGACCGCTCGGGGCATTCAGTACTTC; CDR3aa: CSGGTARGIQYF
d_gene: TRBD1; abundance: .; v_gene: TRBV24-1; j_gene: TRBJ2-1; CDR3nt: TGTGCCACCAGTCTGTCAGGGGGTATCGATGAGCAGTTCTTC; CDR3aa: CATSLSGGIDEQFF
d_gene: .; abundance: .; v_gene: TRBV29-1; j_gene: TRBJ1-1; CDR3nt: TGCAGCGTTGAAGACTCGGGGGCGACGAACACTGAAGCTTTCTTT; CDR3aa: CSVEDSGATNTEAFF
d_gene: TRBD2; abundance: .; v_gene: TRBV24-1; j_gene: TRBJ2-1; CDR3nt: TGTGCCACCAGTGGGGGACTAGCGGGAGTTATCGATGAGCAGTTCTTC; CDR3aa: CATSGGLAGVIDEQFF
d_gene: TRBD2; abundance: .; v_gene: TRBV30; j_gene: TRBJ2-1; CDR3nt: TGTGCCTGGGGTGGGGGACTAGCGGAGGGTATTGAGCAGTTCTTC; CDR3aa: CAWGGGLAEGIEQFF
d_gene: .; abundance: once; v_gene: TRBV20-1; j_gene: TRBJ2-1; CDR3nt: TGCAGTGCCAGAACAGGGTCTGGGAATGAGCAGTTCTTC; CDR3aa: CSARTGSGNEQFF
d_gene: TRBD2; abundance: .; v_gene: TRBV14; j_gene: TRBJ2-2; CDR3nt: TGTGCCAGCAGCCAAGTGACTAGCGAGAACACCGGGGAGCTGTTTTTT; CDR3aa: CASSQVTSENTGELFF
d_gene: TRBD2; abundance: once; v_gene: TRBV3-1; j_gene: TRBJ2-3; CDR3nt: TGTGCCAGCAGCCAAGATATGGCGGGAGGCACAGATACGCAGTATTTT; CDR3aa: CASSQDMAGGTDTQYF
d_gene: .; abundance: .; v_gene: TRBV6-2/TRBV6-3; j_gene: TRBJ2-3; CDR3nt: TGTGCCAGCAGTTACTCGGACGGATTCACAGATACGCAGTATTTT; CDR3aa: CASSYSDGFTDTQYF
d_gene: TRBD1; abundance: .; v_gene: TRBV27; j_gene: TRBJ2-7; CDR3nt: TGTGCCAGCAGAACCGGGACAGGTGTTTACGAGCAGTACTTC; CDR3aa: CASRTGTGVYEQYF
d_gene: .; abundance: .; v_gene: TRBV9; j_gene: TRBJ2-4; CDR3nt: TGTGCCAGCAGCGCCGAAAACATTCAGTACTTC; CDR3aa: CASSAENIQYF
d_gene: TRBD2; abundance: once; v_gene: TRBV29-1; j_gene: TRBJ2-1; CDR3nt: TGCAGCGTACACAGGAGGGACTACGTGAATGAGCAGTTCTTC; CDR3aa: CSVHRRDYVNEQFF
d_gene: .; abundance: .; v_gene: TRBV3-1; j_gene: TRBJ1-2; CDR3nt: TGTGCCAGCAGCCAAGAGGAAGGGGAGTCGTACACCTTC; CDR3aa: CASSQEEGESYTF
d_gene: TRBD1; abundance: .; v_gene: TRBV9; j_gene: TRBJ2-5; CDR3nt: TGTGCCAGCAGCGACGGGACAGGGGTTGAGACCCAGTACTTC; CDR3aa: CASSDGTGVETQYF
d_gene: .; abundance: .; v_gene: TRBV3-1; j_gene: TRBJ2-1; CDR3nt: TGTGCCAGCAGCCTCGCGGACTGGGCCAGTAGTGAGCAGTTCTTC; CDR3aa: CASSLADWASSEQFF
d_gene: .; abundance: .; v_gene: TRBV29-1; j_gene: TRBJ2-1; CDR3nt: TGCAGCCCCGGGGACGGGTACAATGAGCAGTTCTTC; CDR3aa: CSPGDGYNEQFF
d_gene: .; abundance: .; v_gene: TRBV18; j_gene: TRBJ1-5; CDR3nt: TGTGCCAGCTCACCACGGGGGCGCGATCAGCCCCAGCATTTT; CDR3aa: CASSPRGRDQPQHF
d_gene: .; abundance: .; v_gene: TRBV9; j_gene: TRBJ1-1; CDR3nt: TGTGCCAGCAGCGCACAGGGAGGGAGTTTCACTGAAGCTTTCTTT; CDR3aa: CASSAQGGSFTEAFF
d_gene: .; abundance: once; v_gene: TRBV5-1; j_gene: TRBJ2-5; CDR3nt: TGCGCCAGCAGCACGCGACAGAAAGAGACCCAGTACTTC; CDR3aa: CASSTRQKETQYF
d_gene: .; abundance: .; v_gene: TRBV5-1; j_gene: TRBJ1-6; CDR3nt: TGCGCCAGCAGCTTGGGACAGGATAATTCACCCCTCCACTTT; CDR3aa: CASSLGQDNSPLHF
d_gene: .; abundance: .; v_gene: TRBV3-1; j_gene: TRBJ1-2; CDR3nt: TGTGCCAGCAGCCAAGGACGGATAACTAACTATGGCTACACCTTC; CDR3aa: CASSQGRITNYGYTF
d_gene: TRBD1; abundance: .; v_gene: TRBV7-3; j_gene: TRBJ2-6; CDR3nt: TGTGCCAGCAGCTCGGGACAGGCTTACCTCTCTGGGGCCAACGTCCTGACTTTC; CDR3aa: CASSSGQAYLSGANVLTF
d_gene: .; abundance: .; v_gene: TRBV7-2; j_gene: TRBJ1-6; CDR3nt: TGTGCCAGCAGCTTACCACTGCATTCACCCCTCCACTTT; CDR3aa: CASSLPLHSPLHF
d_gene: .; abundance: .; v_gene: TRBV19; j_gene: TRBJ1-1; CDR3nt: TGTGCTACCGGAGGGAACACTGAAGCTTTCTTT; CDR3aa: CATGGNTEAFF
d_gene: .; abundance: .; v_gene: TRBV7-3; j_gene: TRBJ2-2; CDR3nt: TGTGCCAGCAATGCCCAACCCGGGGCGAACACCGGGGAGCTGTTTTTT; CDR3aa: CASNAQPGANTGELFF
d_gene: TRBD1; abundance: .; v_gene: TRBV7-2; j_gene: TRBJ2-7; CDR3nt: TGTGCCAGCAGTTCGGACAGGGTGGAGCAGTACTTC; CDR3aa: CASSSDRVEQYF
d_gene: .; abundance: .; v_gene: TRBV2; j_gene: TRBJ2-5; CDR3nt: TGTGCCAGCACCTTTACTTCTGAGACCCAGTACTTC; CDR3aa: CASTFTSETQYF
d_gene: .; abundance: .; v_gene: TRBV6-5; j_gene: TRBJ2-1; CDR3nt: TGTGCCAGCAGTTCATTCGCAGGGCTAAATGAGCAGTTCTTC; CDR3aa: CASSSFAGLNEQFF
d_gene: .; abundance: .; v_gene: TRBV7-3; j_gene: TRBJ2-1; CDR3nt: TGTGCCAGCAGCTTAACACCGGGAGTGGAACAGTTCTTC; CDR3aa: CASSLTPGVEQFF
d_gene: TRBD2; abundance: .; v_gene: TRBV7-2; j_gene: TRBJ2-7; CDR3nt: TGTGCCAGCAGCCCAAGGACTAGCGGGGCCTACGAGCAGTACTTC; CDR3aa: CASSPRTSGAYEQYF
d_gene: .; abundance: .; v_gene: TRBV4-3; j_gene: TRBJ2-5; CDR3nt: TGCGCCAGCAGCCAAGACCGGGGGTTTGCGACCCAGTACTTC; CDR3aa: CASSQDRGFATQYF
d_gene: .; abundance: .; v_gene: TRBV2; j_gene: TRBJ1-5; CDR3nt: TGTGCCAGCAGTGGCGGTAGTTCACGGAGTCAGCCCCAGCATTTT; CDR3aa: CASSGGSSRSQPQHF
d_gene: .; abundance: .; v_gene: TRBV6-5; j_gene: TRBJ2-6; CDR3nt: TGTGCCAGCAGTTACTCCGCCTCTGGGGCCAACGTCCTGACTTTC; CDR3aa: CASSYSASGANVLTF
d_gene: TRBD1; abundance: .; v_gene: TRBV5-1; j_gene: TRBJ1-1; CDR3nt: TGCGCCAGCAGCGGAGGGGGACAGATGAACACTGAAGCTTTCTTT; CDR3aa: CASSGGGQMNTEAFF
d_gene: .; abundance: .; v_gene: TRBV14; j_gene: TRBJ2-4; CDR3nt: TGTGCCAGCAGCCCCAACCCGACGAGAGTTCTCTACTTC; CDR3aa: CASSPNPTRVLYF
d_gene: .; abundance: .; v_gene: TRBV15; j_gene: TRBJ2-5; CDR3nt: TGTGCCACCAGCAGAGACAGGACGGAGACCCAGTACTTC; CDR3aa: CATSRDRTETQYF
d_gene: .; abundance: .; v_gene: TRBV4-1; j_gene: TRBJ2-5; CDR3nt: TGCGCCAGCAGCCAAGATTCGGGGAGGGAGACCCAGTACTTC; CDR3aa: CASSQDSGRETQYF
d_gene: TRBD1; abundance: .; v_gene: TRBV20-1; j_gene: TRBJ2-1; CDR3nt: TGCAGTGCTAGAACCGGGACAGGGGGCTACAATGAGCAGTTCTTC; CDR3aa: CSARTGTGGYNEQFF
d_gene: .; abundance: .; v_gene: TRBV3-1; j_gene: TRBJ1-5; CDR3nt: TGTGCCAGCAGCCAAGATACCCGGGGCAATCAGCCCCAGCATTTT; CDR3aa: CASSQDTRGNQPQHF